The clone carrying this T cell receptor (beta chain) appeared many times. What it binds is unknown. The data are from a study of breast tumors, draining lymph nodes, adjacent tissues. General study results and limits: Tumor repertoires ranked between lymph nodes and nontumor tissue in diversity, with V and J gene preferences.

V was cut by 3 bases and J by 0 bases, with 11 bases left in between. The CDR3 is 16 residues long. TCRdb processed the multiplex PCR reads anew with MiXCR; each CDR3 protein has one entry. The profile shows around 150,000 distinct CDR3 sequences, about 20% of them singletons. Samples came from axillary lymph nodes draining the breast cancer. This chain joins TRBV12-3 or TRBV12-4 and TRBJ2-2; D uncertain. The TCR originated in a female donor with breast cancer. Some clones in this sample may be carry-over from other donors' samples. Sequenced material: axillary lymph node tissue. CDR3 region: CASSFPTNANTGELFF. The CDR3 DNA is TGTGCCAGCAGTTTCCCTACTAACGCGAACACCGGGGAGCTGTTTTTT.